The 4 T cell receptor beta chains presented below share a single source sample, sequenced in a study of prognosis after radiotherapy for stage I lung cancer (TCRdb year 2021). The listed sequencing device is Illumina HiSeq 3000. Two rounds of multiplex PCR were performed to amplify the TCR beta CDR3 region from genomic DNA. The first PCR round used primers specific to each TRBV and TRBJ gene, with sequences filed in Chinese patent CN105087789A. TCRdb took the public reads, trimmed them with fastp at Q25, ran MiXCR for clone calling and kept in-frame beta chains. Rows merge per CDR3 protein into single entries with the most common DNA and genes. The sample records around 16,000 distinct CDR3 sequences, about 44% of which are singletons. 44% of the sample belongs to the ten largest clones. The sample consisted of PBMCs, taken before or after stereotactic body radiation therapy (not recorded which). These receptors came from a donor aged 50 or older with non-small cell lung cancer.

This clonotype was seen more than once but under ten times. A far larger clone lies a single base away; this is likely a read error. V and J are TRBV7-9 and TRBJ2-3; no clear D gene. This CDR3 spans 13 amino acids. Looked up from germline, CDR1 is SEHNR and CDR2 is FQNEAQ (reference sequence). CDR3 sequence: CASSFLLADTRYF. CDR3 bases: TGTGCCAGCAGCTTTCTCCTGGCAGATACGCGGTATTTT. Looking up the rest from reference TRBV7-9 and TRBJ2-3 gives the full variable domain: DTGVSQNPRHKITKRGQNVTFRCDPISEHNRLYWYRQTLGQGPEFLTYFQNEAQLEKSRLLSDRFSAERPKGSFSTLEIQRTEQGDSAMYLCASSFLLADTRYFGPGTRLTVL.

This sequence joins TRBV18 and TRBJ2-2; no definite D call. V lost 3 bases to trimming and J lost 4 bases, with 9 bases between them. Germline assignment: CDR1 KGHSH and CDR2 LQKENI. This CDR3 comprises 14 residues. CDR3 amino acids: CASSPIKSTGELFF. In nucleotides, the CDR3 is TGTGCCAGCTCACCGATAAAGAGCACCGGGGAGCTGTTTTTT. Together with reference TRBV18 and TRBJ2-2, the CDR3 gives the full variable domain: NAGVMQNPRHLVRRRGQEARLRCSPMKGHSHVYWYRQLPEEGLKFMVYLQKENIIDESGMPKERFSAEFPKEGPSILRIQQVVRGDSAAYFCASSPIKSTGELFFGEGSRLTVL.

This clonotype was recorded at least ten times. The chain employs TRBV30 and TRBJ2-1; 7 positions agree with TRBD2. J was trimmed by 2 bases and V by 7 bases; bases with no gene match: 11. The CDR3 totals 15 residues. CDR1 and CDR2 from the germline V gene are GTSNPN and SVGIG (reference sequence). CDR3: CAFTPGGRPYNEQFF. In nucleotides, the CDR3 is TGTGCCTTCACCCCGGGCGGGAGACCCTACAATGAGCAGTTCTTC.

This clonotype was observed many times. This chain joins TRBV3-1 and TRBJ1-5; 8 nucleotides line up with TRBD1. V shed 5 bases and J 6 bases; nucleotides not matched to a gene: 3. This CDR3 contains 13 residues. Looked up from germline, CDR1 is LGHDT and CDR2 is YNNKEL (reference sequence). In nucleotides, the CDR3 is TGTGCCAGCAGCGGACAGGGAGGTCAGCCCCAGCATTTT. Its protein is CASSGQGGQPQHF.